This T cell receptor beta chain was sequenced during a study of T cell repertoires in ileal Crohn's disease. Stated time point: neoterminal ileum biopsy at postoperative endoscopy, about 6 months after surgery. Method: immunoSEQ multiplex PCR; TCRdb's copy keeps in-frame clones and lacks some. The sample records more than 7,000 clones, roughly four fifths being singletons. Findings of the study overall: Compared with non-smokers, active smokers at surgery showed more clonal expansions. Endoscopic recurrence occurred in every patient whose clonality exceeded 26.8%.

The CDR3 has 15 residues. The V gene lost 0 bases and the J gene lost 5 bases, with 13 bases spanning the gap. Per germline, CDR1 LGHNA and CDR2 YSLEER. As concerns this clone: Its target is not known.

The sample comprised ileal tissue. The chain carries TRBV4-3 and TRBJ1-2; a weak D match, TRBD1 (5 bases). This receptor was identified in an adult with Crohn's disease. CDR3 DNA sequence: TGCGCCAGCAGCCAAGAGTATCAGGGCGGTTATGGCTACACCTTC. As protein: CASSQEYQGGYGYTF.